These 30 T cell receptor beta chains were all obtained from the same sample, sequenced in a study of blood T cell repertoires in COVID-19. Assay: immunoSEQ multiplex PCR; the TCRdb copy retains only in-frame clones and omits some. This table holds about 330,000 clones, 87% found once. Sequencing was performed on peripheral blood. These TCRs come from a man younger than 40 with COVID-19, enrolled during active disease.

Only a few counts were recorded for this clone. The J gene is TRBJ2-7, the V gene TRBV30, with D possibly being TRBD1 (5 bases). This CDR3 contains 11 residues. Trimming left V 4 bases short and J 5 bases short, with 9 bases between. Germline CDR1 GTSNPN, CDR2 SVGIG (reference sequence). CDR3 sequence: CAWTGSNEQYF. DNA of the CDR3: TGTGCCTGGACAGGGTCCAACGAGCAGTACTTC.

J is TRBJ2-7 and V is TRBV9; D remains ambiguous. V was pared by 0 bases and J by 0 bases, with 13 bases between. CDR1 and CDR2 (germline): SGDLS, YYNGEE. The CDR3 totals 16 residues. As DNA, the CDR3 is TGTGCCAGCAGCGTAGGGTCGGCAGGTAGCTCCTACGAGCAGTACTTC. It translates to CASSVGSAGSSYEQYF.

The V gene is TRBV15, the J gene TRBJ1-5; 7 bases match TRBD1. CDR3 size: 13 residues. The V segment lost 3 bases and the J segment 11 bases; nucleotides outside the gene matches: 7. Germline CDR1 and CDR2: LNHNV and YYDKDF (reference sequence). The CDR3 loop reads CATSSDRQGTQHF. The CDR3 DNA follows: TGTGCCACCAGCAGTGACCGACAGGGAACCCAGCATTTT. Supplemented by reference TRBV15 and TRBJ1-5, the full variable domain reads DAMVIQNPRYQVTQFGKPVTLSCSQTLNHNVMYWYQQKSSQAPKLLFHYYDKDFNNEADTPDNFQSRRPNTSFCFLDIRSPGLGDTAMYLCATSSDRQGTQHFGDGTRLSIL.

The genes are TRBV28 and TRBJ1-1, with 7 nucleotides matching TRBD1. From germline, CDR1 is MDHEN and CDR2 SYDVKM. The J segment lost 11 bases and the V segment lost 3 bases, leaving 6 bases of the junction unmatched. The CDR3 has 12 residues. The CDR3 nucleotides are TGTGCCAGCAGTTTGGGCAGGGGGGAGGCTTTCTTT. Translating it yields CASSLGRGEAFF.

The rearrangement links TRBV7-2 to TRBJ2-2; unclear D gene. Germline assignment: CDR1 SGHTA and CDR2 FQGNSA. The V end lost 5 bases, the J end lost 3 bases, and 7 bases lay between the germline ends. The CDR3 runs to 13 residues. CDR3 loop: CASSRDYTGELFF. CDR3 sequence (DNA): TGTGCCAGCAGCCGAGATTACACCGGGGAGCTGTTTTTT.

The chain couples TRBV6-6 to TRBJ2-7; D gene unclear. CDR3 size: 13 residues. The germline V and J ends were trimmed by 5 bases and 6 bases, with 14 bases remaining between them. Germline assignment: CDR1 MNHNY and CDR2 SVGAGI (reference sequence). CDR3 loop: CASSGPGIREQYF. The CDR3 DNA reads TGTGCCAGCAGTGGGCCCGGAATTCGCGAGCAGTACTTC.

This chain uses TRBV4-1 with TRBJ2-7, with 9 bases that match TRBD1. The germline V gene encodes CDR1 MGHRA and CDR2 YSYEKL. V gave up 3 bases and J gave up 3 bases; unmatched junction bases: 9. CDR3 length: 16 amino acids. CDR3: CASSQGQGLGFYEQYF. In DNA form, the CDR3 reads TGCGCCAGCAGCCAGGGACAGGGATTAGGGTTCTACGAGCAGTACTTC.

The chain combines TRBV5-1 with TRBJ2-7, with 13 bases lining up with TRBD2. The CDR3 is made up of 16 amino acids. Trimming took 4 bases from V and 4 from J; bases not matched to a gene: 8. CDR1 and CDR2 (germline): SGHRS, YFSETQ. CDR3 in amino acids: CASSKGTSGAIYEQYF. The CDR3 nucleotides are TGCGCCAGCAGCAAGGGGACTAGCGGGGCGATTTACGAGCAGTACTTC.

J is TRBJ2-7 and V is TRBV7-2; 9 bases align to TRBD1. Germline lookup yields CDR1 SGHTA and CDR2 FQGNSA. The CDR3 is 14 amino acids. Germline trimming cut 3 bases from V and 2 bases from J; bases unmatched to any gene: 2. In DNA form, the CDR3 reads TGTGCCAGCAGCTTTGGGGACAGGGCCTACGAGCAGTACTTC. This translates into CASSFGDRAYEQYF. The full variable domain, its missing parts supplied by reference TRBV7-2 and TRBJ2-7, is GAGVSQSPSNKVTEKGKDVELRCDPISGHTALYWYRQSLGQGLEFLIYFQGNSAPDKSGLPSDRFSAERTGGSVSTLTIQRTQQEDSAVYLCASSFGDRAYEQYFGPGTRLTVT.

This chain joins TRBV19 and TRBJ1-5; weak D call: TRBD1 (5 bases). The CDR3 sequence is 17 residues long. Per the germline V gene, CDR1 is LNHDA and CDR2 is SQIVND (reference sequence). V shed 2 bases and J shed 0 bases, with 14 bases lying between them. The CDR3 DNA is TGTGCCAGTAGTATATTAAGTGGGGGGTCTAGCAATCAGCCCCAGCATTTT. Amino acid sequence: CASSILSGGSSNQPQHF. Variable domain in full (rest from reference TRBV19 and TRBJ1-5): DGGITQSPKYLFRKEGQNVTLSCEQNLNHDAMYWYRQDPGQGLRLIYYSQIVNDFQKGDIAEGYSVSREKKESFPLTVTSAQKNPTAFYLCASSILSGGSSNQPQHFGDGTRLSIL.

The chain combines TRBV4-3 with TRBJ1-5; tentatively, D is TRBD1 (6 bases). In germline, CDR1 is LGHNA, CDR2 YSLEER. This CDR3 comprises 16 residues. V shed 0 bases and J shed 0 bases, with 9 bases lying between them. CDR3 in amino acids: CASSQEVRGSNQPQHF. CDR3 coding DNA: TGCGCCAGCAGCCAAGAGGTCAGGGGTAGCAATCAGCCCCAGCATTTT.

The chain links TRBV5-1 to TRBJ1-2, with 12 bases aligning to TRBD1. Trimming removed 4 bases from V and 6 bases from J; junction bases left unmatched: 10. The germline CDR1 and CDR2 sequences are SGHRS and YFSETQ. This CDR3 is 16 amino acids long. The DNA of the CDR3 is TGCGCCAGCAGCCCTACAGGGACAGGGGGCTCGCATGGCTACACCTTC. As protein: CASSPTGTGGSHGYTF.

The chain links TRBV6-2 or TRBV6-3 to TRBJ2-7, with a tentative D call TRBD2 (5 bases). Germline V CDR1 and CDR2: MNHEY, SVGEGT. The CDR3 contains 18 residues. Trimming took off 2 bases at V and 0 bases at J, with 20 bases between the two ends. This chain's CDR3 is CASSYILRWQEDSYEQYF. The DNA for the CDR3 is TGTGCCAGCAGTTACATACTTCGGTGGCAGGAGGACTCCTACGAGCAGTACTTC.

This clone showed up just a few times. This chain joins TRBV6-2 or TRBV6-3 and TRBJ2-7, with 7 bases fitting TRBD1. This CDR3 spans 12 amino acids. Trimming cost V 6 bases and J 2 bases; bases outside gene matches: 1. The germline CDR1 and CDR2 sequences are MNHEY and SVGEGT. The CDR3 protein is CASSGTAYEQYF. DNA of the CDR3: TGTGCCAGCAGCGGGACAGCCTACGAGCAGTACTTC.

CDR3 region: CSAQQGGTDTQYF. The CDR3 bases are TGCAGCGCCCAGCAGGGGGGCACAGATACGCAGTATTTT. J is TRBJ2-3 and V is TRBV29-1; 7 bases line up with TRBD1. The CDR3 extends over 13 amino acids. After removal of 7 bases from V and 1 base from J, the junction contained 5 bases not matched to a gene. CDR1 SQVTM and CDR2 ANQGSEA come from the germline V gene.

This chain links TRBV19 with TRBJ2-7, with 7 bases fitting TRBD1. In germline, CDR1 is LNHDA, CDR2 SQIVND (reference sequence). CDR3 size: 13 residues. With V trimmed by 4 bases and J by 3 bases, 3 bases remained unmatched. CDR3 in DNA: TGTGCCAGTAGTAAAGGGGGCCTCTACGAGCAGTACTTC. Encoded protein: CASSKGGLYEQYF. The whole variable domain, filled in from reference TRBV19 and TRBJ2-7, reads DGGITQSPKYLFRKEGQNVTLSCEQNLNHDAMYWYRQDPGQGLRLIYYSQIVNDFQKGDIAEGYSVSREKKESFPLTVTSAQKNPTAFYLCASSKGGLYEQYFGPGTRLTVT.

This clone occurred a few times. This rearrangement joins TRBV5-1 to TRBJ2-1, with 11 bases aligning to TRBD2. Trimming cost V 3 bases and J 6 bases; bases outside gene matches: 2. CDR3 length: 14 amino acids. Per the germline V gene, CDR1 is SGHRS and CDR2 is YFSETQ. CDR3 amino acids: CASSSSGGTNEQFF. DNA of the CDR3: TGCGCCAGCAGCTCTAGCGGGGGGACCAATGAGCAGTTCTTC.

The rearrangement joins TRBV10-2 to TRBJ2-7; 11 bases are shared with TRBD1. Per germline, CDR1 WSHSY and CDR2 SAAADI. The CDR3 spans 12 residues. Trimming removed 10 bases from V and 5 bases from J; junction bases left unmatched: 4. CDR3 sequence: CATRTGGNEQYF. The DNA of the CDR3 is TGCGCCACCAGGACAGGGGGCAACGAGCAGTACTTC.

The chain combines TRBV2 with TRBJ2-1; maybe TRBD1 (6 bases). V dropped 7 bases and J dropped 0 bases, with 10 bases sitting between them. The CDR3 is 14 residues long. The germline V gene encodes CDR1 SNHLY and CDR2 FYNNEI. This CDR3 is CASTVDSSYNEQFF. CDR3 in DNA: TGTGCCAGCACGGTGGACAGCTCCTACAATGAGCAGTTCTTC.

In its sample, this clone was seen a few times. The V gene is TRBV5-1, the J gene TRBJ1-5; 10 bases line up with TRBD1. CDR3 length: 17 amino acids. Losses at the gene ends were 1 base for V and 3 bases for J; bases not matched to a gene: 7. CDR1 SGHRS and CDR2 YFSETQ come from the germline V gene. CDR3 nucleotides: TGCGCCAGCAGCTTGTTACCGACAGGGGGCAACAATCAGCCCCAGCATTTT. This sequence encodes CASSLLPTGGNNQPQHF.

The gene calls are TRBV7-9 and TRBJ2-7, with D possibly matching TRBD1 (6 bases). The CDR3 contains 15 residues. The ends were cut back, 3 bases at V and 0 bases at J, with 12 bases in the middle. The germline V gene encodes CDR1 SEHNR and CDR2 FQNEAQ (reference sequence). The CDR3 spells CASSFSGTNSYEQYF. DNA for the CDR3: TGTGCCAGCAGCTTCTCCGGGACAAACTCCTACGAGCAGTACTTC.

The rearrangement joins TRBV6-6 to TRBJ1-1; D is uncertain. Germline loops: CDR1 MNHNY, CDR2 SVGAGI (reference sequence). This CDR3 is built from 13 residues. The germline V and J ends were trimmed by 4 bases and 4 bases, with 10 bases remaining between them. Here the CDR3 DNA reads TGTGCCAGCAGTTGGTACACAGCCACTGAAGCTTTCTTT. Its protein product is CASSWYTATEAFF.

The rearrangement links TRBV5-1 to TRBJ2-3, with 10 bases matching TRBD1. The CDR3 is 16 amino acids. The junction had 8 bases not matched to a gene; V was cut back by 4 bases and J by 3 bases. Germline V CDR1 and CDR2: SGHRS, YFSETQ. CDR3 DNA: TGCGCCAGCAGCCCTTGGGACAGGGGAGATACAGATACGCAGTATTTT. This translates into CASSPWDRGDTDTQYF. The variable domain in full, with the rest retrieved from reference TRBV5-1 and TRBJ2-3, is KAGVTQTPRYLIKTRGQQVTLSCSPISGHRSVSWYQQTPGQGLQFLFEYFSETQRNKGNFPGRFSGRQFSNSRSEMNVSTLELGDSALYLCASSPWDRGDTDTQYFGPGTRLTVL.

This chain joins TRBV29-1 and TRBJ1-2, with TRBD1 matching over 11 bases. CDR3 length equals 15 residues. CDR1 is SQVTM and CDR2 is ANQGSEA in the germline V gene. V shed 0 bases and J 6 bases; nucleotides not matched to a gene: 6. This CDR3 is CSVEDPDRGRNGYTF. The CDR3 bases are TGCAGCGTTGAAGATCCGGACAGGGGGCGCAATGGCTACACCTTC.

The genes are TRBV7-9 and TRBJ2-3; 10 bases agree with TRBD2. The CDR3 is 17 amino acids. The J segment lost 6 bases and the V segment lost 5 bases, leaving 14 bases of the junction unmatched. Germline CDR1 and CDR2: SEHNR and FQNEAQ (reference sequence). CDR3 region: CASSLTSLAGSIDTQYF. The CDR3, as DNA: TGTGCCAGCAGCCTAACCTCACTAGCGGGGAGTATTGATACGCAGTATTTT.

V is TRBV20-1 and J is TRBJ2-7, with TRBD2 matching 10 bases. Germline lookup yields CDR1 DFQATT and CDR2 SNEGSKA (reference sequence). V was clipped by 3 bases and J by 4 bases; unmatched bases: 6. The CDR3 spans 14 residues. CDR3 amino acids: CSASRLAGVYEQYF. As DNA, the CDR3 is TGCAGTGCTAGTCGGCTAGCGGGAGTTTACGAGCAGTACTTC.

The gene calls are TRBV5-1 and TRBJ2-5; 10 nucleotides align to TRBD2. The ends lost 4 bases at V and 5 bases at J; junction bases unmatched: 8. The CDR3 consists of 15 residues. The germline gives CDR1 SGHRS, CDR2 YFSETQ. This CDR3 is CASSSSGGNDETQYF. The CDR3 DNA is TGCGCCAGCAGCAGTAGCGGGGGGAACGACGAGACCCAGTACTTC.

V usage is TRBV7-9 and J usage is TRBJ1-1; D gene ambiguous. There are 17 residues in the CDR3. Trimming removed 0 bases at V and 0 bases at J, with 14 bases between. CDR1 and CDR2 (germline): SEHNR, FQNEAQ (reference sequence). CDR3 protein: CASSLAFGEEMNTEAFF. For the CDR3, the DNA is TGTGCCAGCAGCTTAGCCTTTGGAGAGGAGATGAACACTGAAGCTTTCTTT.

CDR3 loop: CASSAPVQETQYF. CDR3 sequence (DNA): TGTGCCAGCAGTGCCCCGGTGCAAGAGACCCAGTACTTC. This chain uses TRBV28 with TRBJ2-5, with no clear D. CDR1 and CDR2 (germline): MDHEN, SYDVKM. The V gene lost 5 bases and the J gene lost 2 bases, with 9 bases spanning the gap. The CDR3 totals 13 residues.

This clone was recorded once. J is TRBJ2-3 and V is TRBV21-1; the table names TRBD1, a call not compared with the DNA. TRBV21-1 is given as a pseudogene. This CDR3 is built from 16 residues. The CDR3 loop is CASSYAGTGVTDTQYF. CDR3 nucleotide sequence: TGTGCCAGCAGCTATGCCGGGACAGGGGTTACAGATACGCAGTATTTT.